This T cell receptor (beta chain) was sequenced for a study of T cell responses to AZD1222 COVID-19 vaccine (dated by TCRdb to about 2021). For context, the study as a whole: Because spike-specific TCR depth and breadth did not differ between the two schedules, AZD1222 recipients who got a second dose at roughly 4 weeks were pooled with those who got a second dose at roughly 12 weeks. TCR sequencing covered over 230 trial participants: 200 to 220 given two doses of AZD1222 and 26 given two doses of MenACWY control vaccine. Trial participants were enrolled into age subgroups of 18-55, 56-69 and 70-plus years, which contained approximately 150, 30 and 60 TCR-sequenced participants, respectively.

Here is what the overall study found, with its caveats: A significant rise in spike-specific TCR breadth and depth was observed after two AZD1222 doses relative to day 0 and relative to MenACWY recipients. Epitopes outside the regions mutated in the B.1.351 and B.1.1.7 variants were reportedly recognized by nearly half of the unique spike-specific TCRs. The vaccine-associated CD4 TCRs covered the entire spike protein, and the dominant responses fell in regions 160-218 and 743-854. Conclusions about previously exposed vaccinees are limited, since just six or seven AZD1222 recipients were seropositive for SARS-CoV-2 at baseline. In the small 56-69-year group, the increase in depth fell short of significance, most likely because of low power. Participants were mostly white British, with more females than males. The authors suggested clonal diversity may have been underestimated. Because no day 14 peak-response samples were available, repertoires were characterized only after the peak T cell response.

Read against the paper, the sample's time point label means: baseline before first vaccination. Samples from vaccinated people were obtained from the UK trials COV001 and COV002, which included a single-blind randomized controlled phase 2/3 trial of AZD1222 (ChAdOx1 nCoV-19) in healthy adults. For TCRbeta chain sequencing, PBMC samples were collected from trial participants at day 0 and at day 28 after the second dose. The CDR3 measures 13 amino acids from cysteine to phenylalanine. The only DNA kept is the CDR3, 39 bases in frame from the first base. V loses 2 bases of germline sequence and J loses 2 bases, and the interval between the two ends is 8 bases. The germline V gene supplies CDR1 SGHRS and CDR2 YFSETQ. A word on this clone: Its antigen has not been determined. No qualities accompany the bases; no much larger clone lies one base away.

The CDR3 regions of human TCRbeta chains were analyzed by immunosequencing. The authors' pipeline ran thus. Repertoire TCRs were checked for matches against a reference library of SARS-CoV-2-specific TCRs that had been generated using the MIRA antigen-specificity platform. Breadth was defined as the fraction of unique TCRs that were SARS-CoV-2-associated, and depth was defined as the fraction of total T cells that were SARS-CoV-2-associated. Using the MIRA data, each spike-specific TCR was mapped to the spike region that the TCR reacts to and placed in a CD4 or CD8 class. Log10-transformed breadth and depth values were compared by one-way ANOVA with Sidak's multiple comparisons tests. TCRdb retrieved this table from immuneACCESS and kept in-frame rearrangements only. Not all clones are present; in checked studies, unresolved V genes account for under half, and no reason is known for the remainder. The DNA gave D and trimming, while V, J and clone size come from that table. This sample comprises about 110,000 clones, about 88% of them detected only once. The ten largest account for roughly 1.6% of the sample.

This specimen consisted of peripheral blood, obtained on day 0 of AZD1222 vaccination. This chain is built from TRBV5-1 and TRBJ2-7; TRBD2 could be the D gene, as 6 bases match. This TCR was recovered from an adult in good health. The nucleotide sequence is given as TGCGCCAGCAGCTTCACGGGGGCCTACGAGCAGTACTTC. Its translation is CASSFTGAYEQYF.